The 19 T cell receptor beta chains reported below all come from one sample, sequenced in a study of blood T cells in healthy people across ages. Primed by a sample-barcoded 5' primer and a J-beta primer mix, a second PCR proceeded for about 7 to 12 cycles. Each CDR3 protein gets one entry after TCRdb re-called the 5' RACE reads with MiXCR. The sample has roughly 1.7 million distinct CDR3 sequences, around 35% seen once; the top ten hold over 9%. Sequencing used blood. These receptors all come from a woman aged 25 to 39 in good health.

The rearrangement links TRBV3-1 to TRBJ2-4; D ambiguous. The V and J ends lost 1 base and 8 bases respectively, with 12 bases between them. CDR1 is LGHDT and CDR2 is YNNKEL in the germline V gene (reference sequence). The CDR3 extends over 14 amino acids. CDR3 nucleotide sequence: TGTGCCAGCAGCCAAGGTTTTTTGGGTGACATTCAGTACTTC. Translation gives CASSQGFLGDIQYF.

The CDR3 nucleotides are TGCGCCAGCAGCCAAGATGGACAAAACTATGGCTATGGCTACACCTTC. This encodes CASSQDGQNYGYGYTF. This chain connects TRBV4-1 to TRBJ1-2; tentatively, D is TRBD1 (5 bases). CDR3 size: 16 residues. Trimming removed 0 bases at V and 4 bases at J, with 15 bases between. The germline V gene has CDR1 MGHRA and CDR2 YSYEKL.

The chain recombines TRBV5-1 with TRBJ2-5; weak D call: TRBD1 (5 bases). V was pared by 4 bases and J by 0 bases, with 10 bases between. From germline, CDR1 is SGHRS and CDR2 YFSETQ. The CDR3 is 14 amino acids. In nucleotides, the CDR3 is TGCGCCAGCAGCATGGGGCAGGACCAAGAGACCCAGTACTTC. Translated: CASSMGQDQETQYF.

Comments on this clonotype: At one of its ends the junction is not consistent with the germline gene, which may arise from a read error. The chain uses TRBV6-1 and TRBJ2-7; D is uncertain. Germline values: CDR1 MNHNS, CDR2 SASEGT. The CDR3 is 15 amino acids. CDR3 in amino acids: CASRLESRGSYGQYF. DNA for the CDR3: TGTGCCAGCAGATTAGAGAGCCGCGGTTCCTACGGGCAGTACTTC.

This clonotype showed up just once. A clone one base away is much larger, so this may be a read error. J is TRBJ2-7 and V is TRBV28, with TRBD2 matching 7 bases. The DNA end is a closer match to TRBJ2-5, so the J assignment may be wrong. Germline V gene data show CDR1 as MDHEN and CDR2 as SYDVKM. The CDR3 is made up of 12 amino acids. The CDR3 DNA reads as TGTGCCAGCAGATTGGGGGGGGAGACCCAGTACTTC. It codes for CASRLGGETQYF.

V is TRBV3-1 and J is TRBJ2-3; 10 nucleotides agree with TRBD2. Germline values: CDR1 LGHDT, CDR2 YNNKEL (reference sequence). The J segment lost 5 bases and the V segment lost 4 bases, leaving 9 bases of the junction unmatched. There are 16 residues in the CDR3. The CDR3, as DNA: TGTGCCAGCAGCCCCGGGACTAGCGAGAGCGGAGATACGCAGTATTTT. Its protein is CASSPGTSESGDTQYF.

The chain has TRBV6-5 and TRBJ2-7; D not resolved. Trimming left V 5 bases short and J 2 bases short, with 16 bases between. Looked up from germline, CDR1 is MNHEY and CDR2 is SVGAGI. The CDR3 is 15 residues long. CDR3 nucleotide sequence: TGTGCCAGCAGTCTACGGCCACTTACCCCCTACGAGCAGTACTTC. It specifies CASSLRPLTPYEQYF.

This clonotype was observed at least ten times. V usage is TRBV29-1 and J usage is TRBJ2-1; D may be TRBD1 (6 bases). Trimming stripped 6 bases from V and 0 bases from J, with 12 bases between. The CDR3 is 14 amino acids. Germline values: CDR1 SQVTM, CDR2 ANQGSEA. The CDR3 protein is CSVHRDNSYNEQFF. As DNA, the CDR3 is TGCAGCGTACACAGGGATAACTCCTACAATGAGCAGTTCTTC.

V and J are TRBV20-1 and TRBJ2-7; TRBD2 matches 7 bases. The CDR3 extends over 16 amino acids. V was pared by 4 bases and J by 4 bases, with 16 bases of the junction left unmatched. The germline CDR1 and CDR2 sequences are DFQATT and SNEGSKA (reference sequence). The CDR3 nucleotides read TGCAGTGCTAATCGGGACTATTCGCGAGATGGTTACGAGCAGTACTTC. This encodes CSANRDYSRDGYEQYF.

The rearrangement links TRBV20-1 to TRBJ2-5, with D possibly matching TRBD2 (5 bases). V lost 0 bases to trimming and J lost 5 bases, with 19 bases between them. Per germline, CDR1 DFQATT and CDR2 SNEGSKA (reference sequence). The CDR3 has 16 residues. The CDR3 reads CSARDSERTMRETQYF. The CDR3 nucleotides read TGCAGTGCTAGAGATTCTGAGCGGACCATGAGGGAGACCCAGTACTTC.

Ten or more counts support this clonotype. J is TRBJ2-6 and V is TRBV5-1; D call uncertain. This CDR3 has 15 residues. The V gene's germline CDR1 is SGHRS and CDR2 YFSETQ. V lost 4 bases, J lost 0 bases, and 8 bases lay in between. The CDR3 spells CASSQRSSGANVLTF. CDR3 DNA: TGCGCCAGCAGCCAGAGAAGCTCTGGGGCCAACGTCCTGACTTTC.

This clonotype was recorded a few times. This chain joins TRBV4-1 and TRBJ2-7, with D perhaps given as TRBD1 or TRBD2 (6 bases each). There are 15 residues in the CDR3. Trimming took 3 bases from V and 2 from J, leaving 14 bases between them. The germline gives CDR1 MGHRA, CDR2 YSYEKL. CDR3 coding DNA: TGCGCCAGCAGCCAGGTTGGGGGGCAGACCTACGAGCAGTACTTC. Translating it yields CASSQVGGQTYEQYF.

This clonotype was observed a few times. V usage is TRBV6-6 and J usage is TRBJ1-1; D is unclear. Germline V CDR1 and CDR2: MNHNY, SVGAGI (reference sequence). The V and J ends lost 10 bases and 1 base respectively, with 13 bases between them. The CDR3 extends over 13 amino acids. In nucleotides, the CDR3 is TGTGCCACCCGGGTGGGCACGAACACTGAAGCTTTCTTT. Translating gives CATRVGTNTEAFF.

Regarding this clonotype: A much larger clone lies a single base off, so this may be a read error. The rearrangement uses TRBV29-1 and TRBJ2-3; 8 bases are shared with TRBD2. This CDR3 contains 15 residues. From germline, CDR1 is SQVTM and CDR2 ANQGSEA. CDR3 amino acids: CSVPRGSGSTDTRYF. In nucleotides, the CDR3 is TGCAGCGTCCCCAGAGGAAGCGGGAGCACAGATACGCGGTATTTT.

In its sample, this clonotype was seen once. Compared with germline, one end of the junction differs, possibly owing to a read error. V and J are TRBV6-5 and TRBJ2-5, with 9 bases matching TRBD1. This CDR3 is 16 amino acids long. In germline, CDR1 is MNHEY, CDR2 SVGAGI. The CDR3 DNA sequence: TGTGCCGGCAGTTACTCCCCGGACAGGGGAGAAGAGACCCAGTACTTC. It encodes CAGSYSPDRGEETQYF.

The chain links TRBV3-1 to TRBJ2-3; 8 bases are a match to TRBD2. Germline assignment: CDR1 LGHDT and CDR2 YNNKEL (reference sequence). V shed 4 bases and J 7 bases; nucleotides not matched to a gene: 16. The CDR3 totals 17 residues. The CDR3 DNA is TGTGCCAGCAGCCCAAGATTAGGCAGCGGGAGTTCATATACGCAGTATTTT. Amino acid sequence: CASSPRLGSGSSYTQYF.

The CDR3 region is CASSERQLTGELFF. As DNA, the CDR3 is TGCGCCAGCAGTGAGCGGCAGCTCACCGGGGAGCTGTTTTTT. This chain connects TRBV10-2 to TRBJ2-2; D uncertain. V lost 2 bases, J lost 4 bases, and 8 bases lay in between. CDR3 size: 14 residues. Germline V CDR1 and CDR2: WSHSY, SAAADI.

This clonotype was recorded at least ten times. V and J are TRBV29-1 and TRBJ1-2; 11 nucleotides match TRBD1. J was trimmed by 4 bases and V by 3 bases; bases with no gene match: 7. Germline V gene sequence: CDR1 SQVTM, CDR2 ANQGSEA. The CDR3 has 15 amino acids. CDR3 coding DNA: TGCAGCGTTGATATGTCGGGACAGGGGGGCTATGGCTACACCTTC. Amino acid sequence: CSVDMSGQGGYGYTF.

Turning to this clonotype: Possible read error: a much larger clone is one base away. The rearrangement uses TRBV4-1 and TRBJ2-5; 8 nucleotides agree with TRBD2. The CDR3 consists of 17 residues. Germline-derived CDR1 and CDR2 are MGHRA and YSYEKL. After removal of 0 bases from V and 11 bases from J, the junction contained 17 bases not matched to a gene. The chain's CDR3 is CASSQDPIAGSSHGQYF. CDR3 sequence (DNA): TGCGCCAGCAGCCAAGACCCAATAGCGGGATCGTCCCACGGGCAGTACTTC.